This T cell receptor beta chain emerged from a study of T cell changes during pregnancy in multiple sclerosis. TCRdb's table, derived via immunoSEQ multiplex PCR, lists solely in-frame clones and lacks some. Among under 85,000 clones, 85% to 90% were seen once, and the ten largest hold 9.5%. The sequence was collected from a female donor in good health, enrolled as a control in a pregnancy study. The starting material was peripheral blood, obtained after pregnancy.

The CDR3 region is CASRAGGISGELFF. The CDR3 DNA reads TGTGCCAGCCGGGCAGGCGGGATCTCCGGGGAGCTGTTTTTT. This chain links TRBV6-4 with TRBJ2-2; D is perhaps TRBD2 (6 bases). V was cut by 8 bases and J by 6 bases, with 16 bases left in between. The germline V gene has CDR1 MRHNA and CDR2 SNTAGT. The CDR3 is made up of 14 amino acids.